These 20 T cell receptor beta chains were sequenced from one sample in a study of breast tumors, draining lymph nodes, adjacent tissues. Samples came from axillary lymph nodes draining the breast cancer. TCRdb analysed the multiplex PCR reads with MiXCR anew, one entry per CDR3 protein. This table holds tens of thousands of distinct CDR3 sequences, roughly 30% found once. Sequencing was performed on axillary lymph node tissue. The receptors here all came from a female donor with breast cancer. Some clones in this sample may be carry-over from other donors' samples.

In this sample, this clonotype turned up many times. V is TRBV20-1 and J is TRBJ2-2; TRBD2 matches 10 bases. V shed 6 bases and J 5 bases; nucleotides not matched to a gene: 6. Germline V gives CDR1 DFQATT, CDR2 SNEGSKA (reference sequence). The CDR3 spans 14 residues. The CDR3 DNA sequence: TGCAGTGCGCCCGGGACTAGCGAGACCGGGGAGCTGTTTTTT. The encoded protein is CSAPGTSETGELFF.

Note on this clonotype: This may be a read error: a much more frequent sequence differs by one nucleotide. This chain joins TRBV6-1 and TRBJ1-4, with D possibly matching TRBD1 (5 bases). V lost 6 bases, J lost 4 bases, and 12 bases lay in between. The length of the CDR3 is 14 residues. Germline CDR1 reads MNHNS; CDR2 reads SASEGT. CDR3 DNA: TGTGCCAGCAGCCCCCCGGGGGTTAATGAAAAACTGTTTTTT. Its translation is CASSPPGVNEKLFF.

The sample holds many counts of this clonotype. The genes are TRBV7-9 and TRBJ2-3; 7 bases agree with TRBD1. This CDR3 is built from 13 residues. CDR1 and CDR2 (germline): SEHNR, FQNEAQ (reference sequence). V lost 5 bases and J lost 4; bases outside the gene matches: 3. The CDR3 DNA follows: TGTGCCAGCAGCGACAGGGTCCCAGATACGCAGTATTTT. Protein product: CASSDRVPDTQYF.

This chain uses TRBV20-1 with TRBJ1-5; the D is unclear. The CDR3 covers 16 residues. V dropped 0 bases and J dropped 14 bases, with 26 bases sitting between them. Germline CDR1 and CDR2: DFQATT and SNEGSKA (reference sequence). The CDR3 DNA reads as TGCAGTGCTAGAGATCTGAGGACTAGCGGGAGCTCCTACGAGCATTTT. It translates to CSARDLRTSGSSYEHF.

The sample holds many counts of this clonotype. J is TRBJ2-7 and V is TRBV5-5, with D possibly matching TRBD2 (5 bases). The ends were cut back, 4 bases at V and 3 bases at J, with 14 bases in the middle. CDR3 length equals 14 residues. Germline-derived CDR1 and CDR2 are SGHKS and YYEKEE (reference sequence). The CDR3 loop is CASSLGLLFYEQYF. As DNA, the CDR3 is TGTGCCAGCAGCCTCGGACTTCTATTCTACGAGCAGTACTTC.

This clonotype was counted many times. The genes are TRBV15 and TRBJ1-4; D not resolved. This CDR3 comprises 15 residues. The V gene lost 1 base and the J gene lost 8 bases, with 14 bases spanning the gap. CDR1 and CDR2 (germline): LNHNV, YYDKDF (reference sequence). The CDR3, as DNA: TGTGCCACCAGCAGAGGGAAGGGAGTGGGAGAAAAACTGTTTTTT. It codes for CATSRGKGVGEKLFF.

This clonotype was counted many times. The chain combines TRBV2 with TRBJ2-3; TRBD1 matches 12 bases. The V gene end was trimmed by 7 bases and the J gene end by 8 bases; junction bases not matched to a gene: 10. CDR1 is SNHLY and CDR2 is FYNNEI in the germline V gene. CDR3 length equals 15 residues. The CDR3 bases are TGTGCCAGCAACACCGGGACAGGGGGCCCGGGTACGCAGTATTTT. Translating it yields CASNTGTGGPGTQYF.

This clonotype has at least ten counts. The J gene is TRBJ2-7, the V gene TRBV9; 14 bases are shared with TRBD2. Per germline, CDR1 SGDLS and CDR2 YYNGEE. This CDR3 is 16 amino acids long. The J segment lost 3 bases and the V segment lost 3 bases, leaving 5 bases of the junction unmatched. This chain's CDR3 is CASSAKGTSGSYEQYF. In DNA form, the CDR3 reads TGTGCCAGCAGCGCTAAAGGGACTAGCGGGAGCTACGAGCAGTACTTC.

This clonotype was found many times. The V gene is TRBV19, the J gene TRBJ2-7, with 7 bases identical to TRBD1. The CDR3 runs to 13 residues. The V and J ends lost 5 bases and 5 bases, in that order; junction bases with no gene match: 6. CDR1 is LNHDA, CDR2 SQIVND, per germline (reference sequence). The CDR3 DNA sequence: TGTGCCAGTAGTGCCCCCGACAGGGACGAGCAGTACTTC. Translated: CASSAPDRDEQYF. The whole variable domain, filled in from reference TRBV19 and TRBJ2-7, reads DGGITQSPKYLFRKEGQNVTLSCEQNLNHDAMYWYRQDPGQGLRLIYYSQIVNDFQKGDIAEGYSVSREKKESFPLTVTSAQKNPTAFYLCASSAPDRDEQYFGPGTRLTVT.

This clonotype was seen a few times. Mismatch with germline at one junction end may stem from a read error. V and J are TRBV6-2 or TRBV6-3 and TRBJ2-5; D ambiguous. This CDR3 comprises 14 residues. CDR1 and CDR2 (germline): MNHEY, SVGEGT. CDR3 sequence reads: CASSHSRLSETQYF. The CDR3 nucleotides read TGTGCCAGCAGTCACTCGAGACTGAGTGAGACCCAGTACTTC.

This clonotype has at least ten counts. The V gene is TRBV30, the J gene TRBJ2-2, with 8 bases matching TRBD2. Germline V gives CDR1 GTSNPN, CDR2 SVGIG (reference sequence). The V and J ends lost 4 bases and 5 bases, in that order; junction bases with no gene match: 6. CDR3 size: 14 residues. CDR3 nucleotide sequence: TGTGCCTGGACGGCGGGAGGCGGAACCGGGGAGCTGTTTTTT. Translated, it gives CAWTAGGGTGELFF.

The sample holds many counts of this clonotype. The rearrangement joins TRBV15 to TRBJ2-7, with 11 bases that match TRBD1. V was pared by 3 bases and J by 2 bases, with 0 bases of the junction left unmatched. CDR3 size: 14 residues. CDR1 LNHNV and CDR2 YYDKDF come from the germline V gene (reference sequence). In DNA form, the CDR3 reads TGTGCCACCAGCAGGGACAGGGGGCCCTACGAGCAGTACTTC. Protein: CATSRDRGPYEQYF.

This sequence joins TRBV18 and TRBJ2-7, with D maybe TRBD1 (6 bases). The length of the CDR3 is 13 residues. Deletions cut 8 bases from V and 1 base from J, with 12 bases between. CDR1 and CDR2 (germline): KGHSH, LQKENI. Written as DNA, the CDR3 is TGTGCCAGCGCCTTGCAGGGGTCCTACGAGCAGTACTTC. Translated, it gives CASALQGSYEQYF.

In its sample, this clonotype was seen many times. The chain couples TRBV6-5 to TRBJ1-2; 7 bases fit TRBD1. The V gene end was trimmed by 5 bases and the J gene end by 6 bases; junction bases not matched to a gene: 12. Germline lookup yields CDR1 MNHEY and CDR2 SVGAGI. The CDR3 covers 15 residues. The DNA of the CDR3 is TGTGCCAGCAGTAGTCTCGGGACAGACCCTAATGGCTACACCTTC. This encodes CASSSLGTDPNGYTF.

The sample holds many counts of this clonotype. The J gene is TRBJ2-3, the V gene TRBV6-6; D call uncertain. V dropped 5 bases and J dropped 0 bases, with 9 bases sitting between them. This CDR3 has 14 amino acids. Germline loops: CDR1 MNHNY, CDR2 SVGAGI (reference sequence). CDR3 in DNA: TGTGCCAGCAGTAGGACGAGGAGCACAGATACGCAGTATTTT. This sequence encodes CASSRTRSTDTQYF.

This clonotype was seen many times. J is TRBJ2-6 and V is TRBV19; 8 positions agree with TRBD1. V lost 4 bases, J lost 0 bases, and 8 bases stayed unmatched. This CDR3 region has 18 residues. Germline-derived CDR1 and CDR2 are LNHDA and SQIVND (reference sequence). The CDR3: CASSRRGQGPSGANVLTF. DNA for the CDR3: TGTGCCAGTAGTAGGCGCGGACAGGGACCCTCTGGGGCCAACGTCCTGACTTTC.

Remarks on this clonotype: A single base separates this from a much larger clone, so it may be a read error. This chain connects TRBV3-1 to TRBJ2-2; D is ambiguous. Germline CDR1 reads LGHDT; CDR2 reads YNNKEL (reference sequence). Trimming took 8 bases from V and 4 from J, leaving 11 bases between them. The length of the CDR3 is 13 residues. CDR3 DNA sequence: TGTGCCAGCGGCCGAACACTCACCGGGGAGCTGTTTTTT. It encodes CASGRTLTGELFF.

Note on this clonotype: One junction end does not reproduce the germline sequence, and a read error may be involved. The V gene is TRBV7-8, the J gene TRBJ2-4; D not certain. CDR3 size: 15 residues. Germline lookup yields CDR1 SGHVS and CDR2 FQNEAQ. The CDR3 bases are TGTGCCAGTAGTTCACTCGACGGTGTTAAAAACGTTCAGTACTTC. Translated: CASSSLDGVKNVQYF.

This clonotype was counted many times. The V gene is TRBV4-1, the J gene TRBJ1-3; D remains unclear. Germline assignment: CDR1 MGHRA and CDR2 YSYEKL. V gave up 3 bases and J gave up 1 base, with 4 bases separating them. The CDR3 extends over 13 amino acids. CDR3 amino acids: CASSQISGNTIYF. The CDR3 DNA follows: TGCGCCAGCAGCCAGATATCTGGAAACACCATATATTTT.

A remark on this clonotype: This may come from a read error, since a much larger clone is one base off. The genes are TRBV20-1 and TRBJ2-7; 9 nucleotides line up with TRBD2. This CDR3 is 15 amino acids long. V was clipped by 7 bases and J by 2 bases; unmatched bases: 12. The germline V gene has CDR1 DFQATT and CDR2 SNEGSKA (reference sequence). In DNA, the CDR3 is TGCAGTGACCACCCAGGTAGCGGGAGCACCTACGAGCAGTACTTC. The encoded protein is CSDHPGSGSTYEQYF.